This TCR beta chain was identified during a study of blood T cells in healthy people across ages. Study-wide points: Among long-lived donors, naive CD4+ cells were more numerous and diversity higher than in aged donors.

V lost 5 bases and J 7 bases, leaving 20 bases between the germline ends. CDR3 length: 15 amino acids. The germline CDR1 and CDR2 sequences are SGHTA and FQGNSA. Caucasian individuals from Russia who were healthy and aged roughly 6 to 95 acted as donors. For the second PCR, which ran for 7 to 11 cycles, a sample-barcoded 5' primer and a J-beta primer mix were used. TCRdb re-derived calls from the 5' RACE reads in MiXCR, one entry per CDR3 protein. The table includes 650,000 to 800,000 distinct CDR3 sequences, approximately 48% detected once. Ten or more counts support this clonotype. The antigen is unknown.

The genes are TRBV7-2 and TRBJ1-2; perhaps TRBD1 as D (5 bases). The specimen sequenced was blood. The receptor comes from a man aged 55 to 70 in good health. The CDR3 region has the DNA TGTGCCAGCAGCAGGGACCGTACGACGTCGGGTGGCTACACCTTC. Its protein is CASSRDRTTSGGYTF.